This T cell receptor beta chain emerged from a study of cytomegalovirus exposure and HLA in healthy donors. Primers for the PCR totalled 60 Vbeta and 13 Jbeta. Clones were read by immunoSEQ multiplex PCR, and TCRdb kept only the in-frame ones, dropping some. Of more than 95,000 clones detected, less than 80% appear once; the ten largest clones hold around 4%. This clone has only one observation. The CDR3 is made up of 15 amino acids. V shed 5 bases and J 4 bases; nucleotides not matched to a gene: 10. Per the germline V gene, CDR1 is SGHAT and CDR2 is FQNNGV. The sequenced sample was PBMCs. The receptor's source is a man aged 35-49 years in good health and CMV-seropositive. The gene calls are TRBV11-2 and TRBJ1-2; 7 bases match TRBD1. CDR3 coding DNA: TGTGCCAGCAGCCGTTATGGGGCAGGGGGCTATGGCTACACCTTC. Its protein product is CASSRYGAGGYGYTF.